This TCR beta chain was identified during a study of cytomegalovirus exposure and HLA in healthy donors (dated by TCRdb to the late 2010s). The study in broad terms: In an earlier analysis of several hundred of the donors, 276 Gb of sequence data and just under 120 million unique TCR beta sequences from roughly 190 million T cells were reported. About 280 gigabases of sequencing data and about 92 million unique TCR sequences made up an early release that covered several hundred HLA-typed donors. Of the approximately 400 genotyped donors, approximately 80% fell in the genetic ancestry cluster associated with self-reported Caucasian donors. The study aimed to test whether signatures of past pathogen exposure could be identified by cataloging public T cell receptors. Using immunosequencing, the study profiled T cell repertoires from about 620 subjects and related those repertoires to cytomegalovirus serostatus. Along with the roughly 670-subject first cohort, a separate validation cohort of over a hundred different subjects was used. The study combined high-throughput TCR immunosequencing, statistical association of individual TCRs with disease status, and machine learning to predict cytomegalovirus infection status. A later analysis re-examined previously published TCR beta repertoires from more than 600 donors and added high-resolution HLA genotyping to investigate patterns of TCR occurrence. Rather than drawing on any new phenotypic data, the later analysis identified candidate immune exposures from TCR beta sequences and the way those sequences occurred across donors. In an earlier analysis of about 590 of the donors, high-throughput TCR beta sequencing was used to judge whether each TCR beta V gene segment behaved as functional or pseudogenic. Donor age, sex, ethnicity and CMV serostatus were compiled together with the repertoire data. A later genetic analysis took genome-wide SNP genotypes for about 55% of the 666 donors and used that subset as a discovery cohort. Every repertoire in the discovery cohort had been generated on one and the same sequencing platform. HLA typing included class I and class II loci at four-digit resolution. Typing coverage differed by locus: A, B, C, DRB1 and DQB1 were typed in about 629-640 donors, DQA1 in about 500, DPA1 in around 610, and DPB1 in around 490. Five DR-DQ haplotypes were handled as single units for association and clustering, since linkage in the cohort was strong. Among 398 genotyped donors of the cohort, an average of approximately 240,000 unique TCR beta nucleotide sequences was sequenced per donor, of which roughly 17% were non-productive. Study-wide conclusions, independent of this receptor: For the cohort, immune exposure information was limited to CMV serostatus. Linkage disequilibrium might explain the correlated functional status among segregating V segments, but an unknown experimental factor could not be excluded. In a later analysis, most CMV-associated TCR beta chains were found to appear HLA-restricted, with HLA associations seemingly driven largely by CMV exposure. In the study, 150 to 200 TCR beta chains were listed as associated with cytomegalovirus. In a later analysis, 15,000 to 20,000 TCR beta sequences were associated with specific HLA alleles at a false discovery rate of 0.05. In a later genetic analysis, a missense DCLRE1C variant was associated with V-gene and J-gene trimming of TCR beta chains, and the association was replicated in an independent cohort. In both the original and validation cohorts, the classifier was reported to diagnose cytomegalovirus status with high specificity and sensitivity. According to the authors, the approach could potentially be generalized to other disease states and immunological phenotypes. In an earlier analysis of some 550 of the donors, most TCR beta V segments were observed in productive rearrangements about 87% or about 30% of the time, broadly matching IMGT annotations. The presence/absence analyses assumed that sequencing depth was roughly uniform across donors, and that assumption may not be true. Only TCR beta chains were sequenced in this cohort, and the absence of alpha or paired-chain data limited detectable features. A later analysis found that TCR association rates varied across HLA loci, with DRB1 alleles showing the most associated TCRs and HLA-C alleles the fewest. Because the 87-base-pair reads could not distinguish some IMGT-functional V segments, including TRBV6-2 and TRBV6-3, those segments were excluded. When HLA alleles, especially DR and DQ, strongly co-occurred, attributing TCR associations to individual alleles was difficult. Compared with the roughly 710-donor mean, donors in an Asian-associated ancestry cluster had fewer N-insertions in productive TCRs, according to a later genetic analysis. A cluster of highly shared sequence variants was judged likely to be a technical artifact of the sequencing pipeline. Because some donors lacked HLA typing at each locus, the association tests relied only on the typed subset. A further reported finding was that TCR beta sequences accurately predicted the HLA-A and HLA-B alleles for most subjects in the first cohort. In vitro tests confirmed that a few of the cytomegalovirus-associated TCR beta chains recognize cytomegalovirus antigens. Across donors, most TCR sequences were observed very rarely, whereas some public TCRs were present in many individuals. Because counts were too low, more than 15 rarely observed V segments, including chromosome 9 orphons, were excluded from the earlier analysis of under 650 of the donors. Compared with equally common non-associated chains, HLA-associated TCR beta chains in a later analysis were more clonally expanded and had lower generation probabilities. In a later analysis, several top co-occurrence clusters were reported to appear linked to parvovirus B19, influenza, CMV and Epstein-Barr virus.

In total, 630 or so healthy bone marrow donors made up the cohort. At the time of sampling, every cohort member was nominally healthy, though immune exposures that went unrecorded were likely present. The donor tested CMV seronegative and was one of the 352 seronegative cohort members. A peripheral blood sample was provided by each donor, and peripheral blood mononuclear cells were used for TCR beta sequencing. The Qiagen DNeasy Blood Extraction Kit was used to extract genomic DNA from the blood cell samples. Receptors were amplified or captured by the immunoSEQ multiplex PCR assay. The multiplex PCR relied on a mix of 60 forward primers for TCR Vbeta segments and 13 reverse primers for TCR Jbeta segments. Amplification of the CDR3 region of rearranged TCR beta genes was performed with a multiplex PCR assay on genomic DNA. The Illumina HiSeq System was used to sequence the amplified TCR beta libraries as 87-base-pair reads. Concerning the study's data processing: Across the 670 or so repertoires, a later analysis counted about 81 million unique TCR beta chains, 9 million to 14 million of which were shared by at least two donors. Raw reads were error-corrected and collapsed into unique sequences with a nearest-neighbor algorithm that merged closely related sequences to remove PCR and sequencing errors. Alignment of CDR3 sequences to IMGT reference sequences was used to assign V, D and J gene segments. For a sequence to be retained, at least a six-nucleotide match to both a V gene segment and a J gene segment was required. A rearrangement counted as productive if the CDR3 had no stop codons and remained in frame with V and J, and every other rearrangement counted as non-productive. Following IMGT convention, CDR3 was defined as the stretch from the second conserved V-encoded cysteine to the conserved J-encoded phenylalanine. In an earlier analysis of around 540 of the donors, sequences lacking an unambiguous match to a single V gene segment were excluded. An earlier analysis of 450 to 650 of the donors called V segments functional above 56.7% productive rearrangements and segregating when the between-donor standard deviation exceeded 5%. To diagnose cytomegalovirus status from the catalog of TCR beta chain sequences, a statistical classification framework was built. In a later analysis, TCR nucleotide sequences were compared against IMGT/GENE-DB human TR gene sequences so that V and J genes could be assigned. A later analysis assigned CDR3 sequences and most-parsimonious VDJ recombination scenarios with the TCRdist pipeline. In a later analysis, every TCR beta chain was defined by the combination of its CDR3 amino acid sequence and its V-gene family, and reads without a unique V-gene family were dropped. In a later analysis, fewer than 650 highly shared, low-generation-probability nucleotide sequences were removed to address suspected cross-contamination and a sequencing artifact. For each public chain, a later analysis derived a clonal expansion index from normalized ranks of inferred template counts within each repertoire. Generation probabilities in a later analysis came from a VDJ recombination model fitted to out-of-frame rearrangements, and those results were checked against IGoR. In a later analysis, hypergeometric tests were used to score TCR-TCR, TCR-HLA and TCR-CMV co-occurrence, with a repertoire-size bias correction applied to TCR pairs. A later analysis estimated false discovery rates by permuting HLA or CMV assignments 20 times. In a later analysis, co-occurring TCRs were grouped using DBSCAN, and TCRdist sequence similarity was added for clustering within HLA-allele-positive subsets. For co-occurrence clustering, repertoires with fewer than 30,000 or more than 120,000 public chains were excluded, along with roughly five repertoires with anomalous nucleotide sharing. As stored in TCRdb, this immuneACCESS dataset retains in-frame rearrangements with V and J assigned. A fraction of the clones does not appear; measured against another copy, unresolved V genes explain less than half of the discrepancy, and the remainder lacks a known reason. V and J calls and clone size are those listed in that table; D and trimming were worked out from the DNA. The sample table records approximately 120,000 clones. The ten largest account for less than 2.5% of the sample.

Note on this clone: Which antigen it targets is not known.

CDR3 length: 14 amino acids, cysteine to phenylalanine. Only the CDR3 part of the read is kept: 42 bases, read in frame from the first base. After removal of 6 bases from V and 6 bases from J, the junction retains 11 bases not matched to a gene. For CDR1 and CDR2, the germline V gene (reference sequence) lists LNHDA and SQIVND. Rearrangement joined TRBV19 to TRBJ2-7; 7 nucleotides in the junction match TRBD1. The sequenced sample was PBMCs. The sequence was obtained from an older woman in good health and CMV-seronegative. The CDR3 amino acid sequence is: CASRVGTASREQYF. The nucleotide sequence is given as TGTGCCAGTAGGGTGGGGACAGCCTCGCGCGAGCAGTACTTC.